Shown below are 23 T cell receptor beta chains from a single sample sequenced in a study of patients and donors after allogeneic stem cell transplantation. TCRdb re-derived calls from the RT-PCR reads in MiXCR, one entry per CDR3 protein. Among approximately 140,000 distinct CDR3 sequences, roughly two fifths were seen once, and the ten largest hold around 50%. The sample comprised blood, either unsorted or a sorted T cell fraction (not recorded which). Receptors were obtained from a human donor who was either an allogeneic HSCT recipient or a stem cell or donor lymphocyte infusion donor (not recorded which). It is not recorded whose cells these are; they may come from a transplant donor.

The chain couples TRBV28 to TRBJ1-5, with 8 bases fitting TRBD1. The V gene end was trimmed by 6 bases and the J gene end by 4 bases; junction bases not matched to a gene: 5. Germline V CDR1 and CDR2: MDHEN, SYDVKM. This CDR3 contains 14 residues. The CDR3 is CASRGTGLNQPQHF. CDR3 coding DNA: TGTGCCAGCAGGGGGACAGGACTTAATCAGCCCCAGCATTTT.

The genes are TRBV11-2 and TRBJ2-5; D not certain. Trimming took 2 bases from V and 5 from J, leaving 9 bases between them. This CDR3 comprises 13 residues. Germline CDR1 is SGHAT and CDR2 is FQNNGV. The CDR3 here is CASSLRLGETQYF. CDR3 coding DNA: TGTGCCAGCAGCTTAAGACTGGGGGAGACCCAGTACTTC.

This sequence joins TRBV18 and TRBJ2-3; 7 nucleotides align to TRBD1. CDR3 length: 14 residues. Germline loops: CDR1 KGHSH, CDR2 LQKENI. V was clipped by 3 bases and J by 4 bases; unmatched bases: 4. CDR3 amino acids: CASSPHRGPDTQYF. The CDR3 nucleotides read TGTGCCAGCTCACCGCACAGGGGTCCAGATACGCAGTATTTT.

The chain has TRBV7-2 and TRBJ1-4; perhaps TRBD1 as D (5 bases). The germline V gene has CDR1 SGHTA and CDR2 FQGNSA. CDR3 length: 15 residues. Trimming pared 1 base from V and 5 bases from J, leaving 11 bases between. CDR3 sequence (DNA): TGTGCCAGCAGCTTAGGAGGGGCAATCAATGAAAAACTGTTTTTT. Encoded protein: CASSLGGAINEKLFF.

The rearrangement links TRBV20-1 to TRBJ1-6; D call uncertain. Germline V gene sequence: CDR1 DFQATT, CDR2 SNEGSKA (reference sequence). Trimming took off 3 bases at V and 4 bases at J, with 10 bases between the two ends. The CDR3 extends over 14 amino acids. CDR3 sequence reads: CSASLVDYNSPLHF. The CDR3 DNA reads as TGCAGTGCTAGTCTGGTCGATTATAATTCACCCCTCCACTTT.

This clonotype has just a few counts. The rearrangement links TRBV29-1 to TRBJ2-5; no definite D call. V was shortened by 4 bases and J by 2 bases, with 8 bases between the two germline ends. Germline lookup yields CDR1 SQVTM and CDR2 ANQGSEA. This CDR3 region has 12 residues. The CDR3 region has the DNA TGCAGCGTTGGTCAGGCGCAAGAGACCCAGTACTTC. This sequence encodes CSVGQAQETQYF.

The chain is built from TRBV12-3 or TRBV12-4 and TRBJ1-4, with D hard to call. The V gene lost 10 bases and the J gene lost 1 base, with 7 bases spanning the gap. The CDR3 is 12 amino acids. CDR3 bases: TGTGCCATCCGGGGAACTAATGAAAAACTGTTTTTT. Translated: CAIRGTNEKLFF.

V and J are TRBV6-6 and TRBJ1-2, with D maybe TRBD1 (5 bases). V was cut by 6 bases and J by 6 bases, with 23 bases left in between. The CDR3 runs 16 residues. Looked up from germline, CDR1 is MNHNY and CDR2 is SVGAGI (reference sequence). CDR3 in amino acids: CASSLLSGRGFNGYTF. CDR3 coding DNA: TGTGCCAGCAGCCTCCTATCGGGGAGGGGTTTTAATGGCTACACCTTC.

The DNA for the CDR3 is TGTGCCAGCAGCCTAAGGGACAGGAGGTCCATATATTTT. Its protein product is CASSLRDRRSIYF. The V call is TRBV3-1, the J call TRBJ1-3; the match to TRBD1 covers 8 bases. V shed 4 bases, J shed 11 bases, and the junction held 7 bases outside the gene matches. Germline CDR1 and CDR2: LGHDT and YNNKEL (reference sequence). CDR3 length: 13 residues.

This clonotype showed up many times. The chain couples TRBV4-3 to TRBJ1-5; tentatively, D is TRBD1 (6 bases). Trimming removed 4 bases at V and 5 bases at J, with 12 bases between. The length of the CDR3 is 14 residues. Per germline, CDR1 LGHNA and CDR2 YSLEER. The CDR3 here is CASSRDEGDQPQHF. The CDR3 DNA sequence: TGCGCCAGCAGCCGGGATGAGGGGGATCAGCCCCAGCATTTT.

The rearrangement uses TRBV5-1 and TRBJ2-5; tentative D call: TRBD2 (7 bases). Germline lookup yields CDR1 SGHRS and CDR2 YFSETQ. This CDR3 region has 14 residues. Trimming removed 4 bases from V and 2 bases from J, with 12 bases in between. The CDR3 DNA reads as TGCGCCAGCAGCCATGGGGGGGCACAAGAGACCCAGTACTTC. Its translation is CASSHGGAQETQYF.

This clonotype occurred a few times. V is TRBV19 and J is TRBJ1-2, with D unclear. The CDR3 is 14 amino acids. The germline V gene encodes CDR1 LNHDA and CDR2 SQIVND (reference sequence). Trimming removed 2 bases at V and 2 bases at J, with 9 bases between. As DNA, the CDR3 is TGTGCCAGTAGTATAACATCTACGAACTATGGCTACACCTTC. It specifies CASSITSTNYGYTF.

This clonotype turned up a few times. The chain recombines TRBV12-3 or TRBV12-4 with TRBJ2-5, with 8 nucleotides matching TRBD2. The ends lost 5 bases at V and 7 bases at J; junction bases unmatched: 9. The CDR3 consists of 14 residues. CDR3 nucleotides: TGTGCCAGCAGTCGACAGGACGGGAGGGGGACCCAGTACTTC. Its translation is CASSRQDGRGTQYF.

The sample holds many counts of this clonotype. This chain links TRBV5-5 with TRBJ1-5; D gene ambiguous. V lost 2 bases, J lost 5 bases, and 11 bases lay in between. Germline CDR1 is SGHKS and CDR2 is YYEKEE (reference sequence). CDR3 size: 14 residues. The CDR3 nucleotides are TGTGCCAGCAGCTTTGGGGTCTCGGATCAGCCCCAGCATTTT. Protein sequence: CASSFGVSDQPQHF.

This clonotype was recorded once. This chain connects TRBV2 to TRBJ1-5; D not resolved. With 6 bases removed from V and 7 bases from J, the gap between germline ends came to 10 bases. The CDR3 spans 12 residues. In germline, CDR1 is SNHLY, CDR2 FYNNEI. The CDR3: CASSETLQPQHF. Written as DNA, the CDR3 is TGTGCCAGCAGCGAAACGCTGCAGCCCCAGCATTTT.

The CDR3 reads CASSPKASGQPQHF. The CDR3 bases are TGTGCCAGCAGTCCCAAGGCCTCGGGTCAGCCCCAGCATTTT. The rearrangement links TRBV3-1 to TRBJ1-5; D is unclear. CDR3 length equals 14 residues. V dropped 6 bases and J dropped 6 bases, with 15 bases sitting between them. Germline-derived CDR1 and CDR2 are LGHDT and YNNKEL (reference sequence).

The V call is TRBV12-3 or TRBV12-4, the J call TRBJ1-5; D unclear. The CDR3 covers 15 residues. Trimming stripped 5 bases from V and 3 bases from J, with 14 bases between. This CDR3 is CASSRVGDANQPQHF. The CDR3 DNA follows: TGTGCCAGCAGTCGGGTGGGAGATGCCAATCAGCCCCAGCATTTT.

The CDR3 DNA follows: TGCAGTGCTATGGGCCAGGGAAATCAGCCCCAGCATTTT. Its protein is CSAMGQGNQPQHF. This chain connects TRBV20-1 to TRBJ1-5, with D perhaps matching TRBD1 (5 bases). The CDR3 is 13 amino acids. The germline V gene has CDR1 DFQATT and CDR2 SNEGSKA (reference sequence). V was cut by 4 bases and J by 4 bases, with 11 bases left in between.

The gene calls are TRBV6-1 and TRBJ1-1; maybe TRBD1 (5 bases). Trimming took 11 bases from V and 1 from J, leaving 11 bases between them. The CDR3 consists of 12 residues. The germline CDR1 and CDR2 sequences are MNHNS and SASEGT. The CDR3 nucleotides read TGTGCCGCGGGGCATTCGAACACTGAAGCTTTCTTT. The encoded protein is CAAGHSNTEAFF.

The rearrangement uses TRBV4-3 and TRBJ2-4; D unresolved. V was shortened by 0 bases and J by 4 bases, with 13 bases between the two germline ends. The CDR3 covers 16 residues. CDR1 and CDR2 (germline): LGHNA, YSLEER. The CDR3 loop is CASSQEGQGIKNIQYF. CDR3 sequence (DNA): TGCGCCAGCAGCCAAGAAGGCCAAGGGATTAAAAACATTCAGTACTTC.

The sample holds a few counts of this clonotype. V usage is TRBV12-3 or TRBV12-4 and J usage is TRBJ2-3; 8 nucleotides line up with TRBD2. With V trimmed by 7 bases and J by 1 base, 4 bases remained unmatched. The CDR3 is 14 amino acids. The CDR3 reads CASTQAGGTDTQYF. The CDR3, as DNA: TGTGCCAGCACCCAAGCGGGGGGCACAGATACGCAGTATTTT.

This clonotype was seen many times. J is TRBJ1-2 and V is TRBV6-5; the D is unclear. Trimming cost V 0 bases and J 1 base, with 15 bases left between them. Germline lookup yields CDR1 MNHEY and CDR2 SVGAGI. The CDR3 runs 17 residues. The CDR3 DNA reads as TGTGCCAGCAGTTACTCGATGACGAGGTCCCTTAACTATGGCTACACCTTC. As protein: CASSYSMTRSLNYGYTF.

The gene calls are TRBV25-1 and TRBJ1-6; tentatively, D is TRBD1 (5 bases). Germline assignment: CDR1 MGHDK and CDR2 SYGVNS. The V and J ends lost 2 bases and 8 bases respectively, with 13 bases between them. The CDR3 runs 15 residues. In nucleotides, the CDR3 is TGTGCCAGCAGTGAAGGGGGGGAAGCGTATTCACCCCTCCACTTT. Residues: CASSEGGEAYSPLHF. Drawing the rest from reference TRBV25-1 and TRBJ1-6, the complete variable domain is EADIYQTPRYLVIGTGKKITLECSQTMGHDKMYWYQQDPGMELHLIHYSYGVNSTEKGDLSSESTVSRIRTEHFPLTLESARPSHTSQYLCASSEGGEAYSPLHFGNGTRLTVT.